This paragraph covers one TCR beta chain sequence. This clonotype was recorded a few times. The target of this receptor is not known. Base qualities are not at hand, and no much larger clone is one base apart. This specimen comes from a study of response to subunit inactivated influenza vaccine (dated by TCRdb to between 2017 and 2018). Describing the broader study: To follow how T cells responded to a trivalent subunit inactivated influenza vaccine, the researchers relied on deep quantitative profiling of the T cell receptor repertoire.

The library was made by RT-PCR. Sequencer: Illumina HiSeq 2500. TCRdb's own reprocessing of the public reads used fastp at Q25 and MiXCR and kept productive beta chains. A single entry per CDR3 protein holds the most common genes and DNA from its merged rows. The sample has hundreds of thousands of distinct CDR3 sequences on record, 15% to 19% of them singletons. Approximately 10% of the sample comes from the top ten. The CDR3 numbers 15 residues from cysteine through phenylalanine. Of the read, only the CDR3 DNA is kept; its 45 bases are in frame from base 1. V is shortened by 7 bases, J by 0 bases, and the region joining them spans 12 bases. Beyond this particular receptor, the publication reports: The authors proposed that each seasonal influenza vaccination may bring in only a limited number of new T cells.

The chain is encoded by TRBV12-3 or TRBV12-4 joined to TRBJ2-2; perhaps TRBD1 is the D gene, with 5 bases matching. The TCR was taken from a man between 50 and 59 years old who received an inactivated influenza vaccine. Donor details come from another sample of the same person, matched by shared clones. The sequenced sample was PBMCs from blood, obtained 12 days after vaccination. DNA sequence: TGTGCCAGCACCGAAGTAGGGGCGAACACCGGGGAGCTGTTTTTT. Its protein reads: CASTEVGANTGELFF.